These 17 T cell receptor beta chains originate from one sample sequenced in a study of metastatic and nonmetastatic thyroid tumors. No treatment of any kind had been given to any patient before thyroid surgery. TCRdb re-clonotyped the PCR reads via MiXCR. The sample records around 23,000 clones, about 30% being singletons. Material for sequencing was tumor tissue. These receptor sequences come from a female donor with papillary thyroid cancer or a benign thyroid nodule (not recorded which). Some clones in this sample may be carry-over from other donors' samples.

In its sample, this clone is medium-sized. The DNA of the CDR3 is TGTGCCAGCAGTCGGGGTAGGAGCTCCTACGAGCAGTACTTC. Protein: CASSRGRSSYEQYF. This chain connects TRBV11-2 to TRBJ2-7; a possible D gene is TRBD2 (5 bases). The CDR3 is 14 residues long. Per the germline V gene, CDR1 is SGHAT and CDR2 is FQNNGV. Trimming took 6 bases from V and 0 from J, leaving 12 bases between them.

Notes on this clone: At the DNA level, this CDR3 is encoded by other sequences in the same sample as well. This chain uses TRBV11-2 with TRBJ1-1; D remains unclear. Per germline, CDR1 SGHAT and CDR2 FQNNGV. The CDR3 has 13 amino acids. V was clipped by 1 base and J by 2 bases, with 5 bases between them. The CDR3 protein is CASSLARNTEAFF. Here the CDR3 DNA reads TGTGCCAGCAGCTTAGCTCGTAACACTGAAGCTTTCTTT.

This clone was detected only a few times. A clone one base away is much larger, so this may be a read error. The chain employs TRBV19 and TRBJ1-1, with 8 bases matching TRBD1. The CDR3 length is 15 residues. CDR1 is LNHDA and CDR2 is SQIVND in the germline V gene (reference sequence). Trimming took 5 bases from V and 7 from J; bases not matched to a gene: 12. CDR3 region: CASSFRDRSPYEAFF. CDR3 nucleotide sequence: TGTGCCAGTAGTTTTCGGGACAGGTCCCCTTATGAAGCTTTCTTT.

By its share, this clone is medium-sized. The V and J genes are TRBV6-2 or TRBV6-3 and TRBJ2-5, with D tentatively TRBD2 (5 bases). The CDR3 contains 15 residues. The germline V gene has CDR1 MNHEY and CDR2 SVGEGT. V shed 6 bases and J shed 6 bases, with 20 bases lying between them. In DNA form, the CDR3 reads TGTGCCAGCAGCCTCCAGGACGGAGAGGGTCAGACCCAGTACTTC. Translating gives CASSLQDGEGQTQYF.

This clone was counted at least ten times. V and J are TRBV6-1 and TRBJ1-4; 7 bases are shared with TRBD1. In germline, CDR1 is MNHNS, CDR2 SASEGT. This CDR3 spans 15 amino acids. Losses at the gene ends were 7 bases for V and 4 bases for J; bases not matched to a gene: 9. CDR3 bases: TGTGCCAGCAAAGTCGGGGGACAGCTTAATGAAAAACTGTTTTTT. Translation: CASKVGGQLNEKLFF.

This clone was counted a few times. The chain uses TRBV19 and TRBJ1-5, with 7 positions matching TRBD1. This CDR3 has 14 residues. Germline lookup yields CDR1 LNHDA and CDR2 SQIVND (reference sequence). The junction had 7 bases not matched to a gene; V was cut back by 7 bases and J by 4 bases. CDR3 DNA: TGTGCCAGTAATGAGGGACAGAAGAATCAGCCCCAGCATTTT. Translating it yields CASNEGQKNQPQHF.

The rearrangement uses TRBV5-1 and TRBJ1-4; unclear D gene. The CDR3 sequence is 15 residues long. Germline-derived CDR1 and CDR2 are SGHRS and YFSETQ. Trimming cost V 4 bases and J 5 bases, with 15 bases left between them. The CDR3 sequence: CASSLDGNRNEKLFF. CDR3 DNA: TGCGCCAGCAGCCTAGACGGAAATCGAAATGAAAAACTGTTTTTT.

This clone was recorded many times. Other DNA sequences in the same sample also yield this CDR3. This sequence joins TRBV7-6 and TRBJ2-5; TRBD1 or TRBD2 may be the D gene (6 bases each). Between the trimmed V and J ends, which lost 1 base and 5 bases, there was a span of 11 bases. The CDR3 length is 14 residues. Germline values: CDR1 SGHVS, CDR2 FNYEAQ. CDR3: CASSLGYGGETQYF. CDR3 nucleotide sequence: TGTGCCAGCAGCTTAGGGTACGGGGGCGAGACCCAGTACTTC.

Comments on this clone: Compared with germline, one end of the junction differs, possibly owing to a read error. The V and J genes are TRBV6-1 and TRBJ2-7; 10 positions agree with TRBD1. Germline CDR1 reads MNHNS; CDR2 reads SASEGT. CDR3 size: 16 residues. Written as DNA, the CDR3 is TGTGCCAGCAGTGAATACTGGACAGGGGGTACCTACGACCAGTACTTC. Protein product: CASSEYWTGGTYDQYF.

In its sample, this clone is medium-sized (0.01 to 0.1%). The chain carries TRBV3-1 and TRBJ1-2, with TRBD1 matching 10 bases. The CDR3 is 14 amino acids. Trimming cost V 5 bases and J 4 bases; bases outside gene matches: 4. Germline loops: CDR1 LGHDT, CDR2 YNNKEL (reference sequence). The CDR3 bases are TGTGCCAGCAGCTCCCGGGACAGGGGCTATGGCTACACCTTC. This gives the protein CASSSRDRGYGYTF.

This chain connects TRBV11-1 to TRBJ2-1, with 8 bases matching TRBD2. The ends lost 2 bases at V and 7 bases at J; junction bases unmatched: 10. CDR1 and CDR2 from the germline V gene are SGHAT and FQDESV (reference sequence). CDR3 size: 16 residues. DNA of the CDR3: TGTGCCAGCAGCTTATCACGGGGCGGGAGGAGGAATGAGCAGTTCTTC. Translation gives CASSLSRGGRRNEQFF.

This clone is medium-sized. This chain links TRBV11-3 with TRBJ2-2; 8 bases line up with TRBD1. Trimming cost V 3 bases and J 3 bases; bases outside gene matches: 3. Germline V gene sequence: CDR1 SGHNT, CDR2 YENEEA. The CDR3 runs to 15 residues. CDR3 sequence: CASSLDRVDTGELFF. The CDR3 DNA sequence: TGTGCCAGCAGCTTGGACAGGGTGGACACCGGGGAGCTGTTTTTT. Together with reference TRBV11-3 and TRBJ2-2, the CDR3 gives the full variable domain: EAGVVQSPRYKIIEKKQPVAFWCNPISGHNTLYWYLQNLGQGPELLIRYENEEAVDDSQLPKDRFSAERLKGVDSTLKIQPAELGDSAVYLCASSLDRVDTGELFFGEGSRLTVL.

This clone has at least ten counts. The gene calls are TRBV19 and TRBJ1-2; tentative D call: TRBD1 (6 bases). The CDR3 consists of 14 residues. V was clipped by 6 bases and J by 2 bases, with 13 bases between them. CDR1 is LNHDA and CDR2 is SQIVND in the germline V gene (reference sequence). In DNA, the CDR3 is TGTGCCAGTAGAAGGGGGGCCACAAACTATGGCTACACCTTC. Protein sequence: CASRRGATNYGYTF.

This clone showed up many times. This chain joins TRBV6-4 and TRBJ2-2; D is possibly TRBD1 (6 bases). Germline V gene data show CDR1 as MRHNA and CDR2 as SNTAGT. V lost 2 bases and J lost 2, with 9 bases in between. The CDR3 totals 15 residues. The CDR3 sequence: CASSDGQSNTGELFF. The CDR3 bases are TGTGCCAGCAGTGACGGACAGTCAAACACCGGGGAGCTGTTTTTT.

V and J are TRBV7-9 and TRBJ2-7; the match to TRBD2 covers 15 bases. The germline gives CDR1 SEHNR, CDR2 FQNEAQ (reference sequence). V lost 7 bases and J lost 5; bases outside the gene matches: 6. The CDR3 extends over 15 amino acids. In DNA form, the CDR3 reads TGTGCCAGCACTAGGACTAGCGGGGGGGTAGACGAGCAGTACTTC. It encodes CASTRTSGGVDEQYF.

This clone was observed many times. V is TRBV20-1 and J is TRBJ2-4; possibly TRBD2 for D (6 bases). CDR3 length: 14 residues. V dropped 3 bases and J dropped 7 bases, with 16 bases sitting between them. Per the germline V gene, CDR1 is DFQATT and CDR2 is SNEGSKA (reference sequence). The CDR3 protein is CSAREGQGRNIQYF. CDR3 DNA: TGCAGTGCTAGGGAGGGTCAGGGAAGGAACATTCAGTACTTC.

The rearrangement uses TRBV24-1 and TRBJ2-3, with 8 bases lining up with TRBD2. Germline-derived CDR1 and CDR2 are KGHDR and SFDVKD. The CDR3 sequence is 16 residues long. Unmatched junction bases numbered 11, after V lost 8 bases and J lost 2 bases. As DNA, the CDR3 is TGTGCCACCATCTCCGGGGGGGGCTGGTTCACAGATACGCAGTATTTT. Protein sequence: CATISGGGWFTDTQYF.